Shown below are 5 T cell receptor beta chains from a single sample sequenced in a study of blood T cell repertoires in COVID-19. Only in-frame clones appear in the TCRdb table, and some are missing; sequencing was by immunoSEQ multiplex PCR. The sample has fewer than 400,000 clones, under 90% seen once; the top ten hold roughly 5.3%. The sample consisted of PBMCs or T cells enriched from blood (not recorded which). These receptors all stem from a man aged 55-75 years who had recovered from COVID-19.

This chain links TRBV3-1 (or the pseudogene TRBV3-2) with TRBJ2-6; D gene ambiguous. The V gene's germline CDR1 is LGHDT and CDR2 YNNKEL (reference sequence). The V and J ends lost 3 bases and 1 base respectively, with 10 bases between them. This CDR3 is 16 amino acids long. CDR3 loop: CASSHPPRSGANVLTF. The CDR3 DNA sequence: TGTGCCAGCAGCCACCCCCCCAGGTCTGGGGCCAACGTCCTGACTTTC.

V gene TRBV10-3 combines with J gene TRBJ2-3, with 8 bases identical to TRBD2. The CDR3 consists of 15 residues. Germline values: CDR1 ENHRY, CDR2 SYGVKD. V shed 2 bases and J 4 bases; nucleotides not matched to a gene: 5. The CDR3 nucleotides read TGTGCCATCAGTGAGACGGGAGGGCCAGCAGATACGCAGTATTTT. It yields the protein CAISETGGPADTQYF.

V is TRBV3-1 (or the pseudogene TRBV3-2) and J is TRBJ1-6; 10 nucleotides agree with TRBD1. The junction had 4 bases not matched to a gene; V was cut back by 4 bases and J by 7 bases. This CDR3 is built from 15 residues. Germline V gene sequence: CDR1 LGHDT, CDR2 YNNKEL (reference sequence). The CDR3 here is CASSPGQGVNSPLHF. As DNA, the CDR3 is TGTGCCAGCAGCCCTGGACAGGGGGTGAATTCACCCCTCCACTTT.

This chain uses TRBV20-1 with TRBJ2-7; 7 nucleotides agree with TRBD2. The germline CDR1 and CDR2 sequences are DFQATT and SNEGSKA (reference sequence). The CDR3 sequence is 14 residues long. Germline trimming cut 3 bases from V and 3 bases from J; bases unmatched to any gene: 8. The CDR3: CSASVGTTFYEQYF. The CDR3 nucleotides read TGCAGTGCTAGTGTTGGGACTACCTTCTACGAGCAGTACTTC.

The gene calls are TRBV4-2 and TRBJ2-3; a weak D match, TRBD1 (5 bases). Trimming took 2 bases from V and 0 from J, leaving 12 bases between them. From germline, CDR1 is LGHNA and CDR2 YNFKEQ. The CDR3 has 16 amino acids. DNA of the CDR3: TGTGCCAGCAGCCAAAGGGGCCTGGACAGCACAGATACGCAGTATTTT. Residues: CASSQRGLDSTDTQYF.